Only a few counts were recorded for the clone carrying this TCR beta chain. The antigen remains undetermined. The CDR3 contains 17 residues. CDR1 and CDR2 (germline): MGHRA, YSYEKL. Trimming cost V 3 bases and J 4 bases, with 21 bases left between them. Here immunoSEQ multiplex PCR was the method, and the copy in TCRdb shows in-frame clones only, minus some. The table shows 800,000 to 1,200,000 clones, with approximately 80% occurring only once. These data are taken from a study of shared clonotypes between healthy human individuals. Background on the study: Each donor contributed plates that comprised three CD4 naive, three CD4 memory, two CD8 naive and one CD8 memory.

Study-wide findings and caveats: Compared with clonotypes that all four donors shared, non-shared clonotypes had lower generation probabilities. Only blood underwent sampling, and tissue repertoires likely differ.

Sequencing was done on a sample of memory CD4+ T cells from PBMCs. Subset reported: CD45RA-negative fraction. The TCR sequence derives from a man between 18 and 35 years old in good health. Some clones in this sample may be carry-over from other donors' samples. This sequence joins TRBV4-1 and TRBJ1-1; D is perhaps TRBD1 (5 bases). The CDR3 sequence: CASSHPWQGKIGTEAFF. CDR3 nucleotide sequence: TGCGCCAGCAGCCACCCTTGGCAGGGAAAGATAGGCACTGAAGCTTTCTTT.